The rows below give T cell receptor beta chains drawn from one sample of a study of shared clonotypes between healthy human individuals. Assay: immunoSEQ multiplex PCR; the TCRdb copy retains only in-frame clones and omits some. The table records more than 2 million clones, just over 90% of them present only once. The specimen sequenced was naive CD8+ T cells from PBMCs. Source of these receptors: a man aged 18-30 years in good health. Some clones in this sample may be carry-over from other donors' samples. Both conserved end residues are part of each CDR3. A D gene is named only where the DNA matches it firmly. Size is omitted from some rows. Given values are once, few, many or a class for expanded clones.

D gene,V gene,clone size,J gene,CDR3 protein,CDR3 DNA
NA,TRBV7-6,NA,TRBJ1-1,CASSLVDDSLLGTEAFF,TGTGCCAGCAGCTTAGTCGACGACAGCTTATTGGGCACTGAAGCTTTCTTT
TRBD1,TRBV27,NA,TRBJ1-2,CASRFGTANYGYTF,TGTGCCAGCAGATTCGGGACAGCTAACTATGGCTACACCTTC
TRBD1,TRBV15,NA,TRBJ1-5,CATSMTGRSNQPQHF,TGTGCCACCAGCATGACAGGGCGAAGCAATCAGCCCCAGCATTTT
NA,TRBV11-3,NA,TRBJ2-2,CASSQVGEGNTGELFF,TGTGCCAGCAGCCAGGTCGGAGAAGGGAACACCGGGGAGCTGTTTTTT
NA,TRBV9,NA,TRBJ1-2,CASSDGNREGYTF,TGTGCCAGCAGCGACGGGAACCGGGAGGGCTACACCTTC
NA,TRBV15,NA,TRBJ2-6,CATFQGRSGANVLTF,TGTGCCACCTTTCAGGGGAGGTCTGGGGCCAACGTCCTGACTTTC
NA,TRBV9,NA,TRBJ1-2,CASSVDRGALSNYGYTF,TGTGCCAGCAGCGTAGATCGGGGGGCGCTTTCTAACTATGGCTACACCTTC
NA,TRBV28,NA,TRBJ1-4,CASSPNEKLFF,TGTGCCAGCAGCCCTAATGAAAAACTGTTTTTT
NA,TRBV27,NA,TRBJ2-3,CASSSTPNPSTDTQYF,TGTGCCAGCAGTTCCACCCCCAATCCGAGCACAGATACGCAGTATTTT
NA,TRBV27,NA,TRBJ2-3,CASSLLLASSTDTQYF,TGTGCCAGCAGTTTACTACTAGCCAGTAGCACAGATACGCAGTATTTT
TRBD2,TRBV28,NA,TRBJ2-2,CASSPTSGRRVGELFF,TGTGCCAGCAGCCCGACTAGCGGGAGGAGGGTCGGGGAGCTGTTTTTT
NA,TRBV5-6,NA,TRBJ2-7,CASSYGREQYF,TGTGCCAGCAGCTACGGACGGGAGCAGTACTTC
NA,TRBV5-1,NA,TRBJ1-1,CASSQAVPNTEAFF,TGCGCCAGCAGCCAGGCCGTTCCGAACACTGAAGCTTTCTTT
TRBD2,TRBV15,NA,TRBJ2-3,CATSRLGTSGSDTDTQYF,TGTGCCACCAGCAGATTGGGGACTAGCGGGAGCGACACAGATACGCAGTATTTT
NA,TRBV27,NA,TRBJ1-2,CASSSFLTASYGYTF,TGTGCCAGCAGTTCCTTTCTGACGGCTAGCTATGGCTACACCTTC
NA,TRBV28,NA,TRBJ2-7,CASRPPPSYEQYF,TGTGCCAGCAGGCCCCCCCCCTCCTACGAGCAGTACTTC
TRBD1,TRBV30,NA,TRBJ1-1,CAWIYGTGGTEAFF,TGTGCCTGGATCTACGGGACAGGGGGAACTGAAGCTTTCTTT
NA,TRBV7-2,NA,TRBJ2-5,CASSLAGGVETQYF,TGTGCCAGCAGCTTAGCAGGCGGGGTTGAGACCCAGTACTTC
TRBD1,TRBV28,NA,TRBJ2-7,CASSWTGYEQYF,TGTGCCAGCAGTTGGACAGGGTACGAGCAGTACTTC
TRBD2,TRBV27,NA,TRBJ2-3,CASSFFSPGLAGRGGTDTQYF,TGTGCCAGCAGTTTCTTCTCTCCCGGACTAGCGGGTAGGGGTGGCACAGATACGCAGTATTTT
NA,TRBV6-5,once,TRBJ2-7,CASSYSREPYYEQYF,TGTGCCAGCAGTTACTCGAGGGAACCTTACTACGAGCAGTACTTC
NA,TRBV11-2,NA,TRBJ2-5,CASSLVRVQETQYF,TGTGCCAGCAGCTTAGTTCGGGTACAAGAGACCCAGTACTTC
TRBD1,TRBV9,few,TRBJ1-5,CASSVGQFNQPQHF,TGTGCCAGCAGCGTGGGACAGTTCAATCAGCCCCAGCATTTT
NA,TRBV7-8,NA,TRBJ1-5,CASSLLVSNQPQHF,TGTGCCAGCAGCCTCCTCGTGAGCAATCAGCCCCAGCATTTT
NA,TRBV27,NA,TRBJ2-1,CASRIGEQFF,TGTGCCAGCAGAATTGGTGAGCAGTTCTTC